This T cell receptor (beta chain) was retrieved from a study of breast tumors, draining lymph nodes, adjacent tissues. Notes on the study in general: Tumor and nontumor repertoires were significantly more similar in luminal-like than in basal-like breast cancer. Tumor TCR diversity was below lymph nodes but above nontumor tissue. Findings are consistent with lymph node origin and intratumoral expansion of most tumor T cells.

TCRdb re-called the multiplex PCR reads with MiXCR, one entry per CDR3 protein. The sample lists 150,000 to 200,000 distinct CDR3 sequences; more than 25% were seen once. This clonotype was observed many times. What it recognizes is unknown. This CDR3 contains 15 residues. The germline V gene encodes CDR1 MNHEY and CDR2 SVGEGT. Trimming removed 7 bases at V and 2 bases at J, with 17 bases between. Breast cancer patients provided tissue from their axillary draining lymph nodes. V usage is TRBV6-2 or TRBV6-3 and J usage is TRBJ2-5; D perhaps matches TRBD2 (6 bases). The source material was axillary lymph node tissue. This receptor was obtained from a female donor with breast cancer. Some clones in this sample may be carry-over from other donors' samples. CDR3 amino acids: CASIRADYPQETQYF. As DNA, the CDR3 is TGTGCCAGCATCCGAGCGGACTATCCACAAGAGACCCAGTACTTC.